This is a list of T cell receptor beta chains from one sample in a study of CD8+ T cells in alopecia areata. TCRdb keeps only in-frame clones here, not all; method: immunoSEQ multiplex PCR. The sample lists about 180,000 clones, around 64% occurring once. The material was CD8+ T cells sorted from blood, obtained at week 0. These receptors came from a human donor with alopecia areata. Both conserved end residues are part of each CDR3. D genes are given only for firm matches. The size entry is marked missing in some rows and otherwise reads once, few, many or a size class.

V,J,size,D,DNA,CDR3
TRBV6-1,TRBJ2-6,few,NA,TGTGCCAGCAGTGAAGGGCCTTCTGGGGCCAACGTCCTGACTTTC,CASSEGPSGANVLTF
TRBV15,TRBJ2-2,NA,NA,TGTGCCACCAGCGTTTCCGGGGAGCTGTTTTTT,CATSVSGELFF
TRBV27,TRBJ2-5,NA,TRBD2,TGTGCCAGCAGTCTCGGGACTAGCGGGGTAGAGACCCAGTACTTC,CASSLGTSGVETQYF
TRBV5-6,TRBJ2-2,once,TRBD1,TGTGCCAGCAGCTCCGGGACAGGGGTCACCGGGGAGCTGTTTTTT,CASSSGTGVTGELFF
TRBV29-1,TRBJ2-5,few,NA,TGCAGCGTTGGGGCCCAAGAGACCCAGTACTTC,CSVGAQETQYF
TRBV30,TRBJ2-1,NA,TRBD1,TGTGCCTGGAGGACAGGGGACTCCTACAATGAGCAGTTCTTC,CAWRTGDSYNEQFF
TRBV19,TRBJ1-1,NA,NA,TGTGCCAGTAGTATTGCGAGGGGGAACACTGAAGCTTTCTTT,CASSIARGNTEAFF
TRBV4-1,TRBJ2-7,NA,TRBD1,TGCGCCAGCAGCCCGACCGGGACAGGGACGGGCGAGCAGTACTTC,CASSPTGTGTGEQYF
TRBV4-2,TRBJ1-5,few,NA,TGTGCCAGCAGCCAAACGGATAGCAATCAGCCCCAGCATTTT,CASSQTDSNQPQHF
TRBV7-2,TRBJ2-1,NA,NA,TGTGCCAGCAGCTCTCTCAGGGGTCGAGATGAGCAGTTCTTC,CASSSLRGRDEQFF
TRBV9,TRBJ2-7,few,TRBD1,TGTGCCAGCAGCGCTGGACAGGGGGCGAGGGAGCAGTACTTC,CASSAGQGAREQYF
TRBV27,TRBJ2-2,NA,TRBD2,TGTGCCAGCAGTTCGGGACTAGATACCGGGGAGCTGTTTTTT,CASSSGLDTGELFF
TRBV23-1,TRBJ1-1,NA,NA,TGCGCCAGCAGTCAATCGCAGGCTCACACTGAAGCTTTCTTT,CASSQSQAHTEAFF
TRBV29-1,TRBJ2-4,NA,NA,TGCAGCGTTGGGCAGGCGGACATTCAGTACTTC,CSVGQADIQYF
TRBV29-1,TRBJ2-5,NA,NA,TGCAGCGTTGACGGAGGGGGCCCCCCCCAAGAGACCCAGTACTTC,CSVDGGGPPQETQYF
TRBV5-4,TRBJ1-1,once,NA,TGTGCCAGCAGCTTGATCGGGTTTGGGGCCATGAACACTGAAGCTTTCTTT,CASSLIGFGAMNTEAFF
TRBV25-1,TRBJ2-7,NA,NA,TGTGCCAGCATCGGGGGCCACTCCTACGAGCAGTACTTC,CASIGGHSYEQYF
TRBV29-1,TRBJ2-1,NA,NA,TGCAGCGGGGAACGAGCGTCCTACAATGAGCAGTTCTTC,CSGERASYNEQFF
TRBV7-6,TRBJ2-6,NA,TRBD1,TGTGCCAGCAGCCCGAGATCAGGGGGCCTCCTTTCTGGGGCCAACGTCCTGACTTTC,CASSPRSGGLLSGANVLTF
TRBV23-1,TRBJ1-5,NA,TRBD1,TGCGCCAGCAGTCAACCCCACAGCTCGGACAGGCCCGATGGCAATCAGCCCCAGCATTTT,CASSQPHSSDRPDGNQPQHF
TRBV7-9,TRBJ2-1,NA,TRBD2,TGTGCCAGCAGCCAAGTTACTAGCGGGGACCCAGGGAATGAGCAGTTCTTC,CASSQVTSGDPGNEQFF
TRBV29-1,TRBJ2-1,NA,TRBD2,TGCAGCGTTGAAGGGGCGGGGGAGCGCCCCTATGAGCAGTTCTTC,CSVEGAGERPYEQFF
TRBV11-2,TRBJ1-1,NA,NA,TGTGCCAGCAGCCGCGGAACCGACAGCGCTTTCTTT,CASSRGTDSAFF
TRBV4-1,TRBJ2-1,NA,NA,TGCGCCAGCAGCCAAGATTGGGCTAGCGCCTACAATGAGCAGTTCTTC,CASSQDWASAYNEQFF
TRBV30,TRBJ2-7,NA,NA,TGTGCCTGGAGTGCCCGGTGGGACCTGCCCTACGAGCAGTACTTC,CAWSARWDLPYEQYF
TRBV15,TRBJ2-3,NA,NA,TGTGCCACCAGCAGACAGAGCACAGATACGCAGTATTTT,CATSRQSTDTQYF
TRBV29-1,TRBJ2-7,few,NA,TGCAGCGTTGAGGGGGTGGGGGCGACATCCTACGAGCAGTACTTC,CSVEGVGATSYEQYF
TRBV25-1,TRBJ1-2,once,NA,TGTGCCAGCAGTGAGACGGATGGCTACACCTTC,CASSETDGYTF
TRBV30,TRBJ2-3,once,NA,TGTGCCTGGAGCGTGGTCGATACGCAGTATTTT,CAWSVVDTQYF
TRBV15,TRBJ2-7,few,TRBD1,TGTGCCACCGGACAGGGGGCTCCCCAGCAGTACTTC,CATGQGAPQQYF
TRBV5-6,TRBJ1-5,NA,NA,TGTGCCAGCAGCTTTATGAATCAGCCCCAGCATTTT,CASSFMNQPQHF
TRBV5-1,TRBJ2-1,NA,NA,TGCGCCAGCAGCTTTGATTCAGCATACAATGAGCAGTTCTTC,CASSFDSAYNEQFF
TRBV7-9,TRBJ2-5,NA,NA,TGTGCCAGCAGCTTAGACGGGACCCAGTACTTC,CASSLDGTQYF
TRBV5-6,TRBJ2-3,NA,NA,TGTGCCAGCAGCTCCGGGACCGTCCTCCCCGCAGATACGCAGTATTTT,CASSSGTVLPADTQYF
TRBV29-1,TRBJ2-3,NA,NA,TGCAGCGTCCTAATGGATACGCAGTATTTT,CSVLMDTQYF